These T cell receptor beta chains were read from a single sample in a study of blood T cell repertoires in COVID-19. Profiled with immunoSEQ multiplex PCR; TCRdb holds only in-frame clones, not every one. This sample has around 80,000 clones, with roughly 87% found just once. Material: peripheral blood. The receptors stem from a man aged 80 or over with acute or convalescent COVID-19. Both conserved end residues are part of each CDR3. D genes are given only for firm matches. Only some rows state a clone size, as once, few, many or a class for expanded clones.

TGTGCCAGCAAATATGAGAACACAGCGAACACTGAAGCTTTCTTT CASKYENTANTEAFF TRBJ1-1 NA 15 NA TRBV2
TGCGCCAGCAGCTTGGCTAGCGGGGGGTCATACAATGAGCAGTTCTTC CASSLASGGSYNEQFF TRBJ2-1 NA 16 TRBD2 TRBV5-1
TGTGCCACCAGGGCAGTAGCGGGGGGTATGGGATACGAGCAGTACTTC CATRAVAGGMGYEQYF TRBJ2-7 NA 16 TRBD2 TRBV24-1
TGCGCCAGCAGTGAGTCGGGGCTCAATGAGCAGTTCTTC CASSESGLNEQFF TRBJ2-1 NA 13 NA TRBV10-1
TGTGCCAGCAGCCTTCGGGTTAGCTCCTACAATGAGCAGTTCTTC CASSLRVSSYNEQFF TRBJ2-1 NA 15 NA TRBV7-8
TGTGCCAGCAGCCCAAAGGCTAGCGGATACACAGATACGCAGTATTTT CASSPKASGYTDTQYF TRBJ2-3 NA 16 TRBD2 TRBV7-3
TGTGCCAGTAGTATAGGGCCCCTGGGACACATAACCTCTGGAAACACCATATATTTT CASSIGPLGHITSGNTIYF TRBJ1-3 NA 19 NA TRBV19
TGTGCCAGCAGCTTAACATCCAGGGTGGGCGCTGAAGCTTTCTTT CASSLTSRVGAEAFF TRBJ1-1 NA 15 NA TRBV7-3
TGTGCCAGCAGCTTAGAATTAGGGGTGGCCTACGAGCAGTACTTC CASSLELGVAYEQYF TRBJ2-7 medium-sized 15 NA TRBV7-8
TGTGCCAGCAGCCCGACAGGGAGGAACTATGGCTACACCTTC CASSPTGRNYGYTF TRBJ1-2 NA 14 TRBD1 TRBV3-1/TRBV3-2
TGTGCCAGCAGCCGTACCGGGACAGGGTACGGGGAGCTGTTTTTT CASSRTGTGYGELFF TRBJ2-2 NA 15 TRBD1 TRBV7-3
TGCGCCAGCAGCCAGTGGACAGGGAACCAGCCCCAGCATTTT CASSQWTGNQPQHF TRBJ1-5 NA 14 TRBD1 TRBV4-1
TGTGCCAGAGGGACAGGGCGAACCTACGAGCAGTACTTC CARGTGRTYEQYF TRBJ2-7 NA 13 TRBD1 TRBV12-3/TRBV12-4
TGCGCCAGCAGCCTAGAGGGCCAGGGACAGCCCCAGCATTTT CASSLEGQGQPQHF TRBJ1-5 few 14 NA TRBV4-1
TGTGCCAGCATCCTTGGGACAGGCCTAAATCAGCCCCAGCATTTT CASILGTGLNQPQHF TRBJ1-5 few 15 TRBD1 TRBV6-5
TGTGCCAGCAGCCAGGGGACAGGGGATCGGGGCTACACCTTC CASSQGTGDRGYTF TRBJ1-2 few 14 TRBD1 TRBV4-2
TGTGCCAGCAGCTTAGCGCCTCGACTAGCGGGGTTAAATGAGCAGTTCTTC CASSLAPRLAGLNEQFF TRBJ2-1 NA 17 TRBD2 TRBV7-9
TGTGCCAGCAGAAGGACAGGGGGCGTAGGGACCGGGGAGCTGTTTTTT CASRRTGGVGTGELFF TRBJ2-2 NA 16 TRBD1 TRBV11-2
TGTGCCAGCAGGGAAAATCCGGGACAGGACACCGGGGAGCTGTTTTTT CASRENPGQDTGELFF TRBJ2-2 few 16 TRBD1 TRBV2
TGTGCCAGCTCACCGCAATCACCGGGACAGGGGGCCAAGGACACTGAAGCTTTCTTT CASSPQSPGQGAKDTEAFF TRBJ1-1 NA 19 TRBD1 TRBV18
TGTGCCAGCAGCCTTAGGGACTCGACCTACCAAGAGACCCAGTACTTC CASSLRDSTYQETQYF TRBJ2-5 NA 16 NA TRBV7-8
TGTAAACAGGGGGAGGGGAACACTGAAGCTTTCTTT CKQGEGNTEAFF TRBJ1-1 few 12 TRBD1 TRBV19
TGTGCCAGCAGCTTAAGACAGGCCCTCTCCTACAATGAGCAGTTCTTC CASSLRQALSYNEQFF TRBJ2-1 few 16 NA TRBV7-8
TGTGCCAGCAGCTCCCAGGGGGCGATAGGCGGGGAGCTGTTTTTT CASSSQGAIGGELFF TRBJ2-2 NA 15 TRBD1 TRBV14
TGTGCCAGCAGCCAAGAAGGGGCGGGGGGAGAGACCCAGTACTTC CASSQEGAGGETQYF TRBJ2-5 once 15 TRBD2 TRBV4-2
TGTGCCAGTAGTATTTCTCCGACAGGGACTGGCTACACCTTC CASSISPTGTGYTF TRBJ1-2 NA 14 TRBD1 TRBV19
TGTGCCAGCAGGCCCACCGGGACAGGGAATGAAAAACTGTTTTTT CASRPTGTGNEKLFF TRBJ1-4 NA 15 TRBD1 TRBV13
TGTGCCAGCAGTGAATTTACAGGGACCGGGGAGCTGTTTTTT CASSEFTGTGELFF TRBJ2-2 once 14 NA TRBV25-1